A selection of T cell receptor beta chains follows, all from one sample in a study of beta chain features in type 1 diabetes. The data were produced by immunoSEQ multiplex PCR, yet TCRdb's version contains in-frame clones alone and is incomplete. This table has some 240,000 clones, 16% appearing once. Material: naive CD4+ T cells from blood. The receptors were sampled from a man aged 25-40 years with type 1 diabetes. Both conserved end residues are part of each CDR3. A D gene is named only where the DNA matches it firmly. Not all rows give a size; the values are once, few, many and, for expanded clones, a class.

TGCGCCAGCAGCGCTCGACTAGCGGGAGGTTACAATGAGCAGTTCTTC CASSARLAGGYNEQFF TRBD2 few TRBJ2-1 TRBV5-1
TGCGCCAGCAGCTTTGGCACTAGCGGGAGGGAGACCCAGTACTTC CASSFGTSGRETQYF TRBD2 NA TRBJ2-5 TRBV5-1
TGTGCCATCATAAGGGTTCAGCCCCAGCATTTT CAIIRVQPQHF NA once TRBJ1-5 TRBV10-3
TGTGCCAGCAGCACCACTAGCTACAATGAGCAGTTCTTC CASSTTSYNEQFF NA few TRBJ2-1 TRBV2
TGTGCCAGCAGCTTAGCATTGTTCCCCTACGAGCAGTACTTC CASSLALFPYEQYF NA NA TRBJ2-7 TRBV7-9
TGCAGCGTTGAAGGGGGGCTCGGTCAGCCCCAGCATTTT CSVEGGLGQPQHF NA NA TRBJ1-5 TRBV29-1
TGTGCCTGGAGTAGGGACAGGGGTAATCAGCCCCAGCATTTT CAWSRDRGNQPQHF TRBD1 few TRBJ1-5 TRBV30
TGTGCCAGCAGCTTATCCCGGGAGACCCAGTACTTC CASSLSRETQYF NA NA TRBJ2-5 TRBV7-2
TGTGCCAGCAGCTTAGCAGGGACAGGGGGCGAGCAGTACTTC CASSLAGTGGEQYF TRBD1 few TRBJ2-7 TRBV7-9
TGCAGTGCTAGTTTCGGACCTGAGCAGTTCTTC CSASFGPEQFF NA NA TRBJ2-1 TRBV20-1
TGTGCCAGTAGTATCAAAACCGGGGAGCTGTTTTTT CASSIKTGELFF NA NA TRBJ2-2 TRBV19
TGCGCCAGCAGCTCGGAGAGTCCGGAGCAGTTCTTC CASSSESPEQFF NA once TRBJ2-1 TRBV5-1
TGTGCCAGCAGCCGAGCGGGAGGGGACGAGCAGTACTTC CASSRAGGDEQYF TRBD2 NA TRBJ2-7 TRBV7-9
TGCGCCAGCAGGACCGGGAGCCTCAGCGATGAGCAGTTCTTC CASRTGSLSDEQFF NA NA TRBJ2-1 TRBV5-1
TGTGCCAGCAGCGTAGAATCCAGGGAAAACTATGGCTACACCTTC CASSVESRENYGYTF NA NA TRBJ1-2 TRBV9
TGTGCCAGCAGTTATTCTGGGACAGAATCTTCCTATGGCTACACCTTC CASSYSGTESSYGYTF TRBD1 NA TRBJ1-2 TRBV6-5
TGCAGCGTTGACGGGTCAGGGGGCCTTTCGTACAATGAGCAGTTCTTC CSVDGSGGLSYNEQFF TRBD1 few TRBJ2-1 TRBV29-1
TGTGCCAGCAGTTCCCAATGGACTAGCGGGAGATACAATGAGCAGTTCTTC CASSSQWTSGRYNEQFF TRBD2 NA TRBJ2-1 TRBV7-2
TGTGCCTGGAGTCTCCGGACTAGCGGGAAGCGGCAGTACTTC CAWSLRTSGKRQYF TRBD2 NA TRBJ2-7 TRBV30
TGTGCCTGGAGTGTAGGGGGGTCAGATACGCAGTATTTT CAWSVGGSDTQYF NA NA TRBJ2-3 TRBV30
TGTGCCAGCAGCCCTAGGGGCACTGAAGCTTTCTTT CASSPRGTEAFF NA few TRBJ1-1 TRBV7-2